The source of this T cell receptor (beta chain) is a study of blood T cells in healthy people across ages. With a J-beta primer mix and a sample-barcoded 5' primer, a second PCR ran about 7 to 12 cycles. TCRdb analysed the 5' RACE reads with MiXCR anew, one entry per CDR3 protein. Of some 1,500,000 distinct CDR3 sequences detected, about 42% appear once; the ten largest clones hold 4%. Germline V lookup: CDR1 SGHRS, CDR2 YFSETQ. This CDR3 has 15 amino acids. With 4 bases removed from V and 5 bases from J, the gap between germline ends came to 19 bases. V and J are TRBV5-1 and TRBJ2-7, with D perhaps TRBD2 (6 bases). Source material: blood. The sequence was obtained from a woman aged 18-29 years in good health. The CDR3, as DNA: TGCGCCAGCAGCGACCCTCTAGCGACGGGAGACGAGCAGTACTTC. Encoded protein: CASSDPLATGDEQYF.